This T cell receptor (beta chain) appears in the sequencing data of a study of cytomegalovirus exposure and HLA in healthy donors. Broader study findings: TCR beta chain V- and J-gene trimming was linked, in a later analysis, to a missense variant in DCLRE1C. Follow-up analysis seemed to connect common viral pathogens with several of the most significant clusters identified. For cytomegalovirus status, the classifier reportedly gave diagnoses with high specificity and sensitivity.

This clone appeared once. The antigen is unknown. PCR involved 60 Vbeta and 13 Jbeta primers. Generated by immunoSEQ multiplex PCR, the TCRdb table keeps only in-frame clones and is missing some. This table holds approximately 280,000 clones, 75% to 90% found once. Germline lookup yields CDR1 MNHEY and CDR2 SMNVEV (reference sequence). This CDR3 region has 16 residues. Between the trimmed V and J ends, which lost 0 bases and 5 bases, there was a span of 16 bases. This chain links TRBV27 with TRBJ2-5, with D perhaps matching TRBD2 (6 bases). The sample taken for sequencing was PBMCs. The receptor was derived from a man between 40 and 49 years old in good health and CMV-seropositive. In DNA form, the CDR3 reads TGTGCCAGCAGTTTATCGATTGCGGGACCGGTCGAGACCCAGTACTTC. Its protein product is CASSLSIAGPVETQYF.